This entry lists 22 T cell receptor beta chains sequenced from one sample in a study of blood T cell repertoires in COVID-19. Sequenced by immunoSEQ multiplex PCR; TCRdb stores in-frame clones only, minus some. Of over 400,000 clones detected, less than 90% appear once; the ten largest clones hold 6.5% to 8.5%. Sequencing input: PBMCs or T cells enriched from blood (not recorded which). These receptors originate from a woman aged 55-69 years who had recovered from COVID-19.

This clone was seen repeatedly, ten times or more. The chain recombines TRBV6-4 with TRBJ1-6; D is ambiguous. The CDR3 spans 15 residues. V dropped 2 bases and J dropped 7 bases, with 12 bases sitting between them. Germline assignment: CDR1 MRHNA and CDR2 SNTAGT. Here the CDR3 reads CASSDESAGNSPLHF. The DNA for the CDR3 is TGTGCCAGCAGTGACGAGAGTGCGGGAAATTCACCCCTCCACTTT.

The chain uses TRBV24-1 and TRBJ1-4; D gene unclear. Germline V gene lookup returns CDR1 KGHDR and CDR2 SFDVKD. The V end was cut by 5 bases, the J end by 3 bases, with 9 bases between. The CDR3 covers 14 residues. The CDR3 coding sequence is TGTGCCACCAGTGGGAAGGAGCCTAATGAAAAACTGTTTTTT. Translated: CATSGKEPNEKLFF.

J is TRBJ1-3 and V is TRBV19; D gene ambiguous. V was clipped by 3 bases and J by 1 base, with 13 bases between them. CDR1 and CDR2 from the germline V gene are LNHDA and SQIVND (reference sequence). CDR3 length: 16 residues. The CDR3: CASSIKTAGSGNTIYF. DNA for the CDR3: TGTGCCAGTAGTATTAAGACCGCGGGGTCTGGAAACACCATATATTTT.

The chain employs TRBV6-5 and TRBJ1-4; TRBD1 is a possible D gene (6 bases). The CDR3 runs 15 residues. Trimming removed 5 bases from V and 3 bases from J, with 13 bases in between. Germline V gives CDR1 MNHEY, CDR2 SVGAGI. As DNA, the CDR3 is TGTGCCAGCAGTACCACAGGGATTCCTAATGAAAAACTGTTTTTT. Residues: CASSTTGIPNEKLFF.

CDR3 in amino acids: CASSRGIFIYGYTF. DNA for the CDR3: TGTGCCAGCAGTCGGGGGATTTTTATCTATGGCTACACCTTC. This chain uses TRBV28 with TRBJ1-2; possibly TRBD1 for D (5 bases). The ends were cut back, 5 bases at V and 4 bases at J, with 14 bases in the middle. Looked up from germline, CDR1 is MDHEN and CDR2 is SYDVKM. The CDR3 is 14 residues long.

With regard to this clone: Relative to the germline gene, one junction end is altered; a read error may explain this. V is TRBV6-1 and J is TRBJ2-1; 10 nucleotides match TRBD1. Per germline, CDR1 MNHNS and CDR2 SASEGT. The CDR3 runs 12 residues. CDR3 in amino acids: CASREAGTGVFF. The CDR3 DNA sequence: TGTGCCAGCAGGGAAGCCGGGACAGGGGTGTTCTTC.

V usage is TRBV27 and J usage is TRBJ1-6; weak D call: TRBD1 (5 bases). Per the germline V gene, CDR1 is MNHEY and CDR2 is SMNVEV (reference sequence). This CDR3 is 16 amino acids long. Deletions cut 5 bases from V and 10 bases from J, with 21 bases between. The CDR3 is CASSLPGGGRESPLHF. CDR3 nucleotides: TGTGCCAGCAGTCTCCCAGGCGGGGGAAGAGAGTCACCCCTCCACTTT.

The V and J genes are TRBV5-4 and TRBJ2-5, with 12 bases matching TRBD2. Germline V gene lookup returns CDR1 SGHNT and CDR2 YYREEE (reference sequence). The J segment lost 4 bases and the V segment lost 1 base, leaving 8 bases of the junction unmatched. The CDR3 spans 17 residues. CDR3 protein: CASSLSASGGGRETQYF. The CDR3 DNA sequence: TGTGCCAGCAGCTTGTCGGCTAGCGGGGGGGGCAGAGAGACCCAGTACTTC.

The V and J genes are TRBV5-1 and TRBJ2-7; D perhaps matches TRBD1 (6 bases). With 4 bases removed from V and 3 bases from J, the gap between germline ends came to 17 bases. The CDR3 length is 15 residues. CDR1 is SGHRS, CDR2 YFSETQ, per germline. The CDR3 is CASSPTPGDIYEQYF. CDR3 DNA sequence: TGCGCCAGCAGCCCCACCCCAGGGGACATCTACGAGCAGTACTTC. The variable domain in full, with the rest retrieved from reference TRBV5-1 and TRBJ2-7, is KAGVTQTPRYLIKTRGQQVTLSCSPISGHRSVSWYQQTPGQGLQFLFEYFSETQRNKGNFPGRFSGRQFSNSRSEMNVSTLELGDSALYLCASSPTPGDIYEQYFGPGTRLTVT.

The rearrangement links TRBV5-5 to TRBJ2-3; TRBD2 agrees at 12 bases. After removal of 0 bases from V and 4 bases from J, the junction contained 6 bases not matched to a gene. CDR1 is SGHKS and CDR2 is YYEKEE in the germline V gene (reference sequence). CDR3 length equals 17 residues. CDR3 coding DNA: TGTGCCAGCAGCTTGGCCACTAGCGGGGGGTATGCAGATACGCAGTATTTT. Protein: CASSLATSGGYADTQYF.

This chain links TRBV25-1 with TRBJ1-6; D might be TRBD1 (5 bases). This CDR3 has 12 residues. Trimming removed 7 bases at V and 5 bases at J, with 6 bases between. Germline V lookup: CDR1 MGHDK, CDR2 SYGVNS. For the CDR3, the DNA is TGTGCCAGCAACAGGAATAATTCACCCCTCCACTTT. It is translated as CASNRNNSPLHF.

This sequence joins TRBV6-5 and TRBJ2-7, with D possibly TRBD1 on 6 matching bases. V shed 6 bases and J shed 0 bases, with 15 bases lying between them. CDR1 and CDR2 from the germline V gene are MNHEY and SVGAGI. The CDR3 runs 15 residues. The CDR3 DNA sequence: TGTGCCAGCAGGCACCGGGACACCAGCTCCTACGAGCAGTACTTC. This codes for CASRHRDTSSYEQYF.

The chain joins TRBV10-2 to TRBJ2-1, with 9 bases matching TRBD2. The length of the CDR3 is 18 residues. V lost 4 bases to trimming and J lost 3 bases; unmatched junction nucleotides: 13. Per the germline V gene, CDR1 is WSHSY and CDR2 is SAAADI. The CDR3 region is CASSAMTSGPEIYNEQFF. The CDR3 DNA reads as TGCGCCAGCAGTGCGATGACTAGCGGACCGGAGATCTACAATGAGCAGTTCTTC.

The V call is TRBV27, the J call TRBJ2-2; 9 bases align to TRBD1. The CDR3 is made up of 14 amino acids. CDR1 is MNHEY, CDR2 SMNVEV, per germline (reference sequence). Losses at the gene ends were 4 bases for V and 6 bases for J; bases not matched to a gene: 3. As DNA, the CDR3 is TGTGCCAGCAGTTGGACAGGGGCGGCCGGGGAGCTGTTTTTT. As protein: CASSWTGAAGELFF.

The gene calls are TRBV5-1 and TRBJ2-1; TRBD2 aligns across 9 bases. V lost 4 bases to trimming and J lost 14 bases; unmatched junction nucleotides: 13. This CDR3 is built from 14 residues. Germline V gives CDR1 SGHRS, CDR2 YFSETQ. The CDR3 sequence: CASSPPGAGGLKFF. The CDR3 nucleotides read TGCGCCAGCAGCCCGCCCGGTGCGGGGGGGCTTAAGTTCTTC.

CDR3 residues: CASSALGQGAFF. The CDR3 nucleotides read TGTGCCAGCAGCGCACTGGGACAGGGGGCTTTCTTT. The rearrangement joins TRBV28 to TRBJ1-1; 10 positions agree with TRBD1. J was trimmed by 11 bases and V by 6 bases; bases with no gene match: 6. The CDR3 is 12 amino acids. Germline V gene data show CDR1 as MDHEN and CDR2 as SYDVKM.

The sample holds one count of this clone. V is TRBV18 and J is TRBJ2-2; TRBD1 matches 12 bases. The length of the CDR3 is 15 residues. V lost 3 bases and J lost 7; bases outside the gene matches: 3. Germline V gene lookup returns CDR1 KGHSH and CDR2 LQKENI. The DNA of the CDR3 is TGTGCCAGCTCACCCGGGACAGGGGGCAGCGGGGAGCTGTTTTTT. Its translation: CASSPGTGGSGELFF.

The CDR3 DNA is TGTGCCAGCAGCTGGGGGGACGGGTATGGCTACACCTTC. It codes for CASSWGDGYGYTF. This sequence joins TRBV11-2 and TRBJ1-2; TRBD1 is a possible D gene (5 bases). Trimming stripped 4 bases from V and 5 bases from J, with 11 bases between. The germline V gene has CDR1 SGHAT and CDR2 FQNNGV. The CDR3 extends over 13 amino acids. The variable domain in full, completed from reference TRBV11-2 and TRBJ1-2, reads EAGVAQSPRYKIIEKRQSVAFWCNPISGHATLYWYQQILGQGPKLLIQFQNNGVVDDSQLPKDRFSAERLKGVDSTLKIQPAKLEDSAVYLCASSWGDGYGYTFGSGTRLTVV.

CDR3 DNA sequence: TGTGCCAGCAGCGAACAGGGTAATCAGCCCCAGCATTTT. It specifies CASSEQGNQPQHF. This chain joins TRBV12-3 or TRBV12-4 and TRBJ1-5; possibly TRBD1 for D (6 bases). The CDR3 is 13 residues long. Between the trimmed V and J ends, which lost 6 bases and 4 bases, there was a span of 10 bases.

The chain links TRBV5-1 to TRBJ2-3; possibly TRBD1 for D (6 bases). V lost 2 bases and J lost 2, with 9 bases in between. CDR1 is SGHRS, CDR2 YFSETQ, per germline. The CDR3 runs 14 residues. CDR3 sequence: CASSFGQITDTQYF. The CDR3 DNA sequence: TGCGCCAGCAGCTTCGGACAGATCACAGATACGCAGTATTTT.

The V and J genes are TRBV27 and TRBJ1-1; 9 bases align to TRBD1. The CDR3 has 12 amino acids. The ends lost 5 bases at V and 11 bases at J; junction bases unmatched: 6. Looked up from germline, CDR1 is MNHEY and CDR2 is SMNVEV (reference sequence). CDR3 DNA sequence: TGTGCCAGCAGTCTGGCCGGACAGGGGGCTTTCTTT. This sequence encodes CASSLAGQGAFF.

The chain links TRBV5-1 to TRBJ1-4, with a weak D call TRBD1 (6 bases). The ends were cut back, 0 bases at V and 8 bases at J, with 11 bases in the middle. In germline, CDR1 is SGHRS, CDR2 YFSETQ. The CDR3 contains 14 residues. CDR3 nucleotide sequence: TGCGCCAGCAGCTTGGATGGGGGCGAGGAAAAACTGTTTTTT. It yields the protein CASSLDGGEEKLFF.